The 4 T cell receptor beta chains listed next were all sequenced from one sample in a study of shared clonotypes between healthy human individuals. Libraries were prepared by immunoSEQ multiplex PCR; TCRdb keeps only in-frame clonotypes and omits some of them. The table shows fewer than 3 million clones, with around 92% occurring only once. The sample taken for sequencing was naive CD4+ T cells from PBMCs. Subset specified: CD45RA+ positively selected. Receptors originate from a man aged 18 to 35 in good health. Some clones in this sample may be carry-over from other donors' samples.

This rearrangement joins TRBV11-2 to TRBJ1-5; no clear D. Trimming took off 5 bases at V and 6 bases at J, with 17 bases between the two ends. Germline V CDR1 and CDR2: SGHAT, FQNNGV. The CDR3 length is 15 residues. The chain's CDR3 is CASSPGRGFGQPQHF. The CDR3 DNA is TGTGCCAGCAGCCCTGGGAGAGGGTTCGGTCAGCCCCAGCATTTT.

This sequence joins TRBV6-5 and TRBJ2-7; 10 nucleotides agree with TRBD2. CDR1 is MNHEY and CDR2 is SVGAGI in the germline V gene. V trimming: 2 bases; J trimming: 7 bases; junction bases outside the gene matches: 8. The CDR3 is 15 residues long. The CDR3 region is CASSYEAGGGREQYF. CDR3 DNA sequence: TGTGCCAGCAGTTACGAAGCGGGAGGGGGTCGTGAGCAGTACTTC.

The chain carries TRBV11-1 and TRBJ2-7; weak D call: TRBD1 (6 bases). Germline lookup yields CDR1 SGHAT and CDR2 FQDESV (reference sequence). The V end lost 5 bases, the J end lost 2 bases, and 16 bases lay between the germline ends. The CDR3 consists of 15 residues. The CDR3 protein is CASSPGQTTPYEQYF. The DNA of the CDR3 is TGTGCCAGCAGCCCCGGACAGACCACCCCCTACGAGCAGTACTTC.

The chain's CDR3 is CASTEGRNTIYF. The DNA for the CDR3 is TGTGCCAGCACCGAGGGTAGAAACACCATATATTTT. This rearrangement joins TRBV6-1 to TRBJ1-3; D is unresolved. V lost 7 bases, J lost 5 bases, and 9 bases lay in between. Germline CDR1 and CDR2: MNHNS and SASEGT. CDR3 length: 12 residues.